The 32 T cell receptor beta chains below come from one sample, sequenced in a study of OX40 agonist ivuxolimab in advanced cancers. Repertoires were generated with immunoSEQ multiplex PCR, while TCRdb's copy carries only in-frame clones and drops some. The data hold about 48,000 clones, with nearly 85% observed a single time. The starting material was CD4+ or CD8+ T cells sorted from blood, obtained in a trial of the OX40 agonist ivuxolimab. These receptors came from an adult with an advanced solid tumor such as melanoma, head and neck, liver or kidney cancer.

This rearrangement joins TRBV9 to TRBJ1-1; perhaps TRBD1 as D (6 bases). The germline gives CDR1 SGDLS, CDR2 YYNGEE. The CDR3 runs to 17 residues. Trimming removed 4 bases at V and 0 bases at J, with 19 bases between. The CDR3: CASSYSGGGMVNTEAFF. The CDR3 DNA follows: TGTGCCAGCAGCTATTCTGGCGGGGGCATGGTGAACACTGAAGCTTTCTTT. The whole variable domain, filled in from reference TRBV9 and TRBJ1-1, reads DSGVTQTPKHLITATGQRVTLRCSPRSGDLSVYWYQQSLDQGLQFLIQYYNGEERAKGNILERFSAQQFPDLHSELNLSSLELGDSALYFCASSYSGGGMVNTEAFFGQGTRLTVV.

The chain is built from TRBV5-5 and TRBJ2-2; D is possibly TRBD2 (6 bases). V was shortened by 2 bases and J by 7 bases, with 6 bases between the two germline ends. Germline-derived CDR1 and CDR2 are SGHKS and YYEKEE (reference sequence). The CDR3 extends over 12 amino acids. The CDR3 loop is CASSFGGGELFF. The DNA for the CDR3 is TGTGCCAGCAGCTTCGGGGGCGGGGAGCTGTTTTTT. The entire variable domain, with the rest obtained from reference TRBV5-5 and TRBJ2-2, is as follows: DAGVTQSPTHLIKTRGQQVTLRCSPISGHKSVSWYQQVLGQGPQFIFQYYEKEERGRGNFPDRFSARQFPNYSSELNVNALLLGDSALYLCASSFGGGELFFGEGSRLTVL.

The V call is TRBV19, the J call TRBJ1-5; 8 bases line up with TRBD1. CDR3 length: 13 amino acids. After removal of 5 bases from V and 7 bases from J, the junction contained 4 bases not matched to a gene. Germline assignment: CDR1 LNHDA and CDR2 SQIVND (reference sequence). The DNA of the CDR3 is TGTGCCAGTAGTCCCGGGACAGGACAGCCCCAGCATTTT. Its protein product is CASSPGTGQPQHF.

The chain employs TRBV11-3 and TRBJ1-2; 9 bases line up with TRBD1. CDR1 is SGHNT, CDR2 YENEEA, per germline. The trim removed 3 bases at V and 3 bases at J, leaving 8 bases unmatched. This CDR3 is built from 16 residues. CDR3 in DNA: TGTGCCAGCAGCTTCAGGACAGGGGCGCAGGACTATGGCTACACCTTC. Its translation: CASSFRTGAQDYGYTF.

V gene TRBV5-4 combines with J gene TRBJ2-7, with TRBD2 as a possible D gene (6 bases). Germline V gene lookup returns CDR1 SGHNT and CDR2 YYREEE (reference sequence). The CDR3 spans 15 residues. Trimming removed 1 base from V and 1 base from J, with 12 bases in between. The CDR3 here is CASSLNRLGSYEQYF. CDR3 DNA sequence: TGTGCCAGCAGCTTGAACAGACTAGGGTCCTACGAGCAGTACTTC.

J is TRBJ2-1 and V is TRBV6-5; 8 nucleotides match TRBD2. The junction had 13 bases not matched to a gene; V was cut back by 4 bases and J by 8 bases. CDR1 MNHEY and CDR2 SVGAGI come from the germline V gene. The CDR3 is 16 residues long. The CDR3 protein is CASSLRGGPPVDEQFF. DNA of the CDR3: TGTGCCAGCAGTTTACGCGGGGGGCCACCTGTGGATGAGCAGTTCTTC.

In nucleotides, the CDR3 is TGCGCCAGCAGTGAGAGTCAGGGGGCAAGGACCTACGAGCAGTACTTC. Translated: CASSESQGARTYEQYF. V usage is TRBV10-1 and J usage is TRBJ2-7, with 8 nucleotides matching TRBD1. V shed 2 bases, J shed 2 bases, and the junction held 8 bases outside the gene matches. Germline CDR1 WNHNN, CDR2 SYGVQD (reference sequence). This CDR3 comprises 16 residues.

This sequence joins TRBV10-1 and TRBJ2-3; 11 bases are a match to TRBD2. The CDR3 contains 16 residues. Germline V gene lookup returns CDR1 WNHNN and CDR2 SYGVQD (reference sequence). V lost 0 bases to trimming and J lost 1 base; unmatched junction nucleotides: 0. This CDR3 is CASSESTSGGTDTQYF. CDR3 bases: TGCGCCAGCAGTGAGTCGACTAGCGGGGGCACAGATACGCAGTATTTT.

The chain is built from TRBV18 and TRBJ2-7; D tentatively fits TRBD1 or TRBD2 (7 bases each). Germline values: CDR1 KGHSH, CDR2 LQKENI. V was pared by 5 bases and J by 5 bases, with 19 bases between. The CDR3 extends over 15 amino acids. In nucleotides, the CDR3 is TGTGCCAGCTCAGCCAGGGGGGGGCAGGGAAACGAGCAGTACTTC. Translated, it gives CASSARGGQGNEQYF.

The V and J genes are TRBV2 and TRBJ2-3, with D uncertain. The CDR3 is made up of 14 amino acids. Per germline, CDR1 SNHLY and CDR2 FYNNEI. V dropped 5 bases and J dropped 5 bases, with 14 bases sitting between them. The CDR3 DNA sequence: TGTGCCAGCAGTCTATCCAGTACCCTAGATACGCAGTATTTT. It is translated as CASSLSSTLDTQYF.

Here the CDR3 reads CASSLISGKNTEAFF. The CDR3 nucleotides read TGTGCCAGCAGCTTAATATCGGGGAAGAACACTGAAGCTTTCTTT. J is TRBJ1-1 and V is TRBV7-9; D call uncertain. Trimming removed 2 bases at V and 1 base at J, with 11 bases between. The CDR3 is made up of 15 amino acids. Per germline, CDR1 SEHNR and CDR2 FQNEAQ (reference sequence).

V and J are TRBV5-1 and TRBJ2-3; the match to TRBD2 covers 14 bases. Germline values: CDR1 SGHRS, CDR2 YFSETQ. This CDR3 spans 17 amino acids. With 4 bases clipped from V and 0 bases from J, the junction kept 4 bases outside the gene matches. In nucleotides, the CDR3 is TGCGCCAGCAGCCGGACTAGCGGGGGGCCTAGCACAGATACGCAGTATTTT. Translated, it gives CASSRTSGGPSTDTQYF.

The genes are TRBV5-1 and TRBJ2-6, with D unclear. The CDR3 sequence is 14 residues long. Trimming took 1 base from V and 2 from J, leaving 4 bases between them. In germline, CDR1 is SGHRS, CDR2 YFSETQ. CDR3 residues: CASSLTAGANVLTF. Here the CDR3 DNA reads TGCGCCAGCAGCTTGACTGCTGGGGCCAACGTCCTGACTTTC.

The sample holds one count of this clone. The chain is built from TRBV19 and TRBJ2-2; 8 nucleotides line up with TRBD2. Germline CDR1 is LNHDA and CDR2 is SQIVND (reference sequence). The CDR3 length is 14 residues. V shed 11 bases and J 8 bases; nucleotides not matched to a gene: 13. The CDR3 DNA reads TGTGCCGGTCAAAAGTCGGGGGGGCGAGGGGAGCTGTTTTTT. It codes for CAGQKSGGRGELFF.

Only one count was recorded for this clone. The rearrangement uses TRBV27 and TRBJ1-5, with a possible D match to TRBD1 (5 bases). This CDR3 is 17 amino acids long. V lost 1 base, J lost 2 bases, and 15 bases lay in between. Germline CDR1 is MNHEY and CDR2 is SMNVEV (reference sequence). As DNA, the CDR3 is TGTGCCAGCAGTTTATACTCAGGGCGTCGGGGCAATCAGCCCCAGCATTTT. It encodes CASSLYSGRRGNQPQHF.

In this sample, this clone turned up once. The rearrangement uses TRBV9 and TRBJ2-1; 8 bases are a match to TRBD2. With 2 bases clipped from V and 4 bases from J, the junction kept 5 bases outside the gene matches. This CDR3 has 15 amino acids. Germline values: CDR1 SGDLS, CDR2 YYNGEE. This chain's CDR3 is CASSVGPGGYNEQFF. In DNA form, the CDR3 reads TGTGCCAGCAGCGTTGGGCCGGGGGGGTACAATGAGCAGTTCTTC.

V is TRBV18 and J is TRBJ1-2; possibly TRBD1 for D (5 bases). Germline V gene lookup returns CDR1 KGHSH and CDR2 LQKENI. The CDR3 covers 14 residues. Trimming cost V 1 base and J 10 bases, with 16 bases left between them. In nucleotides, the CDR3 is TGTGCCAGCTCACCACGGACCAGGGACTTCGACTACACCTTC. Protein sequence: CASSPRTRDFDYTF.

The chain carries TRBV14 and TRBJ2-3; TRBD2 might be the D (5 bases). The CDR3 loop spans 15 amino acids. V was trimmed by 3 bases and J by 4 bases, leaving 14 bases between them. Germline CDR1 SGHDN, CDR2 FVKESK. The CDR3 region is CASSHPLAGADTQYF. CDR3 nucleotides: TGTGCCAGCAGCCACCCTCTAGCAGGAGCAGATACGCAGTATTTT.

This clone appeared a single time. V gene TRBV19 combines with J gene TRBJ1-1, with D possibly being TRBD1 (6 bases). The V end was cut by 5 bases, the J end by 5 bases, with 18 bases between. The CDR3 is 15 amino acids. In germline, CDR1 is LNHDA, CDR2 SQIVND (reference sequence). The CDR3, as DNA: TGTGCCAGTAGTCTTAAATTGATTAGGGGGACTGAAGCTTTCTTT. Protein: CASSLKLIRGTEAFF.

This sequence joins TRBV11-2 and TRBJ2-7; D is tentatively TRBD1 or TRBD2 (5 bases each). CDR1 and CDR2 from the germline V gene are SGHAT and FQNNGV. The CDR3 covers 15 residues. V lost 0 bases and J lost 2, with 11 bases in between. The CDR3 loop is CASSLDSGQAYEQYF. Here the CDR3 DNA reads TGTGCCAGCAGCTTAGATTCGGGGCAGGCCTACGAGCAGTACTTC.

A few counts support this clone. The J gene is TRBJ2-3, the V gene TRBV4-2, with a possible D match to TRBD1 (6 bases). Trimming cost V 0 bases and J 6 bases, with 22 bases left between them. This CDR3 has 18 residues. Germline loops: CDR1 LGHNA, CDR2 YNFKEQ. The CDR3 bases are TGTGCCAGCAGCCAAGATACGGGGACATACGGTTTCATGGATACGCAGTATTTT. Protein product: CASSQDTGTYGFMDTQYF.

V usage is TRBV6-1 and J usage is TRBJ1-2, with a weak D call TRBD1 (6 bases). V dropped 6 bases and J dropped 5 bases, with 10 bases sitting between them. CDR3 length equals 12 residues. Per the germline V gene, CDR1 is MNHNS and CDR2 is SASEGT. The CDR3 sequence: CASSPGDYGYTF. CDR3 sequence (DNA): TGTGCCAGCAGCCCAGGGGATTATGGCTACACCTTC.

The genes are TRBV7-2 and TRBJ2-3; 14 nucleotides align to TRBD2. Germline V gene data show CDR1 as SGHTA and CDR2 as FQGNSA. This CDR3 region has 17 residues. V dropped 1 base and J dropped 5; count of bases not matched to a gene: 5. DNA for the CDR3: TGTGCCAGCAGCTTAGGAGGGACTAGCGGGGGAATAGATACGCAGTATTTT. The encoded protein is CASSLGGTSGGIDTQYF.

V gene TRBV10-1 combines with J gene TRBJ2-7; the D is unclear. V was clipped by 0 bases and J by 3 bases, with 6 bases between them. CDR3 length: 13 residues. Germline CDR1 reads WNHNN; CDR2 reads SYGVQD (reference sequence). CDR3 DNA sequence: TGCGCCAGCAGTGAGTCGCCTGTCTACGAGCAGTACTTC. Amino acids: CASSESPVYEQYF.

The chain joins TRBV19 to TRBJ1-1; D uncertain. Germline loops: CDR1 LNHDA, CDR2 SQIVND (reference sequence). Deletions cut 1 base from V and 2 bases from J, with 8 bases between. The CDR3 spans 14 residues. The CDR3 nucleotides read TGTGCCAGTAGTATAGGCCCAGTCAACACTGAAGCTTTCTTT. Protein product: CASSIGPVNTEAFF.

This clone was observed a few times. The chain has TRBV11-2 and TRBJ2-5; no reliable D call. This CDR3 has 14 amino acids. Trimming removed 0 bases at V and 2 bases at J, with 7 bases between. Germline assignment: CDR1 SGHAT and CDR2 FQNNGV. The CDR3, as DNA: TGTGCCAGCAGCTTAGATCTGATTCAAGAGACCCAGTACTTC. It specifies CASSLDLIQETQYF.

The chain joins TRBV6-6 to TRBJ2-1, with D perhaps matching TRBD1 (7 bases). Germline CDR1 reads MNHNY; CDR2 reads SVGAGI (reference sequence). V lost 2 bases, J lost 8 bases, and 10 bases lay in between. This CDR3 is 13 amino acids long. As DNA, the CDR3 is TGTGCCAGCAGTTACCCCAGGGGGGATGAGCAGTTCTTC. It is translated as CASSYPRGDEQFF.

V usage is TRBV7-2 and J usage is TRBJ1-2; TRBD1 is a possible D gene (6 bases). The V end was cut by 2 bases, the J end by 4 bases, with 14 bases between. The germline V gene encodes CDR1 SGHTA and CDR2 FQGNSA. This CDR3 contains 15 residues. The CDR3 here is CASSLPGAQGYGYTF. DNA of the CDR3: TGTGCCAGCAGCTTACCGGGGGCGCAGGGCTATGGCTACACCTTC.

CDR3 nucleotides: TGTGCCAGTAGTTCCTCTAGGACTGGAAACACCATATATTTT. Translation gives CASSSSRTGNTIYF. The chain joins TRBV19 to TRBJ1-3; D ambiguous. The CDR3 spans 14 residues. Trimming removed 5 bases at V and 2 bases at J, with 10 bases between. The germline V gene encodes CDR1 LNHDA and CDR2 SQIVND (reference sequence). The complete variable domain, with remaining parts taken from reference TRBV19 and TRBJ1-3, reads DGGITQSPKYLFRKEGQNVTLSCEQNLNHDAMYWYRQDPGQGLRLIYYSQIVNDFQKGDIAEGYSVSREKKESFPLTVTSAQKNPTAFYLCASSSSRTGNTIYFGEGSWLTVV.

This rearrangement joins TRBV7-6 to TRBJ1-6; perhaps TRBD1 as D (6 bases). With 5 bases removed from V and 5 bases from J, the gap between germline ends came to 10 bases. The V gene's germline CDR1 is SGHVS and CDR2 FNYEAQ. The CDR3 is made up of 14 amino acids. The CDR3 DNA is TGTGCCAGCAGCGGACAGATACATAATTCACCCCTCCACTTT. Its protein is CASSGQIHNSPLHF.

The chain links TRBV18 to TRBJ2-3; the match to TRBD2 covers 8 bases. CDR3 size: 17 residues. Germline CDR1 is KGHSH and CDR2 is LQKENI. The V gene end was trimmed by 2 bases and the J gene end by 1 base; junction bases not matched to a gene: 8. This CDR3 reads CASSPSMAGGGTDTQYF. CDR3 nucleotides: TGTGCCAGCTCACCAAGTATGGCGGGGGGTGGCACAGATACGCAGTATTTT.

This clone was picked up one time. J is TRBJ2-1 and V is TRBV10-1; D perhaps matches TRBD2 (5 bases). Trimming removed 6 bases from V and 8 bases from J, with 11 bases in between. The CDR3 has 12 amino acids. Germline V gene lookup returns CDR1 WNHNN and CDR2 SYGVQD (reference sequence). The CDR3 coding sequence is TGCGCCAGCAGGAGGGAATTCGATGAGCAGTTCTTC. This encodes CASRREFDEQFF.